Below, 24 T cell receptor beta chains from the same sample are listed, as sequenced in a study of CD8 T cells in ankylosing spondylitis. TCRdb re-analysed the 5' RACE reads in MiXCR, keeping a single row per CDR3 protein. The repertoire holds around 320,000 distinct CDR3 sequences, around 20% seen once, with 3.5% in the top ten. Material for sequencing was blood, either unsorted or a sorted T cell fraction (not recorded which). The receptors here all came from a female donor with ankylosing spondylitis or in good health (not recorded which).

This clonotype has a count of ten or more. CDR3 bases: TGTGCCAGCAGCCGTTATACTAACTATGGCTACACCTTC. Its translation: CASSRYTNYGYTF. This chain uses TRBV5-5 with TRBJ1-2, with no clear D. Germline V lookup: CDR1 SGHKS, CDR2 YYEKEE (reference sequence). The CDR3 totals 13 residues. Trimming shortened V by 4 bases and J by 0 bases, and 7 bases separated the two germline ends.

V and J are TRBV27 and TRBJ1-5; perhaps TRBD1 as D (6 bases). The CDR3 totals 13 residues. With 5 bases removed from V and 7 bases from J, the gap between germline ends came to 12 bases. The germline V gene encodes CDR1 MNHEY and CDR2 SMNVEV (reference sequence). Written as DNA, the CDR3 is TGTGCCAGCAGTCCGCAGGGGAGGCAGCCCCAGCATTTT. This encodes CASSPQGRQPQHF.

This clonotype was picked up a small number of times. CDR3 coding DNA: TGTGCCAGCAGCTTAGACCCGGGACTGGGCACAGATACGCAGTATTTT. Protein sequence: CASSLDPGLGTDTQYF. The chain links TRBV7-2 to TRBJ2-3, with D maybe TRBD2 (6 bases). Germline CDR1 and CDR2: SGHTA and FQGNSA. Trimming pared 1 base from V and 1 base from J, leaving 12 bases between. This CDR3 is built from 16 residues.

The chain has TRBV6-2 or TRBV6-3 and TRBJ2-5; TRBD2 is a possible D gene (6 bases). Germline V CDR1 and CDR2: MNHEY, SVGEGT. Trimming cost V 7 bases and J 5 bases, with 14 bases left between them. CDR3 length: 13 residues. The CDR3 DNA follows: TGTGCCAGCATATTGACTGGGGGGGAGACCCAGTACTTC. Protein: CASILTGGETQYF.

This clonotype was picked up a small number of times. The chain combines TRBV25-1 with TRBJ1-1, with D possibly being TRBD1 (6 bases). Germline-derived CDR1 and CDR2 are MGHDK and SYGVNS. The CDR3 is made up of 14 amino acids. Trimming took 0 bases from V and 3 from J, leaving 8 bases between them. CDR3 sequence: CASSEYGQHTEAFF. The CDR3 region has the DNA TGTGCCAGCAGTGAATATGGACAGCACACTGAAGCTTTCTTT.

This clonotype has just a few counts. The genes are TRBV3-1 and TRBJ2-6; a weak D match, TRBD1 (6 bases). Looked up from germline, CDR1 is LGHDT and CDR2 is YNNKEL (reference sequence). Deletions cut 4 bases from V and 10 bases from J, with 23 bases between. This CDR3 is 17 amino acids long. The CDR3 is CASSPIGDPGQLNVLTF. The CDR3 DNA reads as TGTGCCAGCAGCCCGATCGGGGACCCCGGACAGCTTAACGTCCTGACTTTC.

This sequence joins TRBV4-2 and TRBJ2-7; 9 nucleotides line up with TRBD1. Looked up from germline, CDR1 is LGHNA and CDR2 is YNFKEQ. J was trimmed by 6 bases and V by 2 bases; bases with no gene match: 2. This CDR3 has 13 residues. The CDR3 sequence is CASSQRTGAEQYF. The CDR3 DNA sequence: TGTGCCAGCAGCCAAAGGACAGGGGCCGAGCAGTACTTC.

DNA for the CDR3: TGTGCCAGCAGTTACCTCGACAGGAACACTGAAGCTTTCTTT. Translation: CASSYLDRNTEAFF. The genes are TRBV6-5 and TRBJ1-1, with TRBD1 as a possible D gene (5 bases). The germline CDR1 and CDR2 sequences are MNHEY and SVGAGI. The CDR3 covers 14 residues. Between the trimmed V and J ends, which lost 2 bases and 1 base, there was a span of 8 bases.

The V call is TRBV20-1, the J call TRBJ2-1; tentative D call: TRBD2 (5 bases). The CDR3 extends over 15 amino acids. Trimming stripped 5 bases from V and 0 bases from J, with 14 bases between. The germline gives CDR1 DFQATT, CDR2 SNEGSKA (reference sequence). This CDR3 reads CSAFEGSSSYNEQFF. The DNA for the CDR3 is TGCAGTGCTTTCGAGGGCTCTAGCTCCTACAATGAGCAGTTCTTC.

This sequence joins TRBV7-6 and TRBJ2-3; TRBD1 might be the D (6 bases). The CDR3 has 14 amino acids. Per the germline V gene, CDR1 is SGHVS and CDR2 is FNYEAQ. Trimming took 2 bases from V and 6 from J, leaving 12 bases between them. CDR3 nucleotides: TGTGCCAGCAGCTTATCCCAGGGGTCGGATACGCAGTATTTT. Its protein is CASSLSQGSDTQYF.

V is TRBV7-2 and J is TRBJ2-7; D is unclear. CDR3 length equals 13 residues. Trimming stripped 3 bases from V and 1 base from J, with 7 bases between. Germline V lookup: CDR1 SGHTA, CDR2 FQGNSA. The CDR3 loop reads CASSLTFSYEQYF. DNA of the CDR3: TGTGCCAGCAGCTTGACATTTTCCTACGAGCAGTACTTC.

This clonotype was counted only a few times. The chain combines TRBV27 with TRBJ2-1; the match to TRBD1 covers 7 bases. V lost 4 bases to trimming and J lost 7 bases; unmatched junction nucleotides: 13. Germline V gives CDR1 MNHEY, CDR2 SMNVEV (reference sequence). CDR3 length equals 16 residues. CDR3 in amino acids: CASSSPQGRTVNEQFF. The CDR3 DNA sequence: TGTGCCAGCAGTTCCCCACAGGGGCGTACGGTGAATGAGCAGTTCTTC.

CDR3 nucleotide sequence: TGTGCCAGCTCACAACCGGGACTAGTAAGTCCCACCGGGGAGCTGTTTTTT. Protein product: CASSQPGLVSPTGELFF. This sequence joins TRBV6-1 and TRBJ2-2; 8 bases match TRBD2. From germline, CDR1 is MNHNS and CDR2 SASEGT. The ends lost 8 bases at V and 4 bases at J; junction bases unmatched: 15. The CDR3 contains 17 residues.

This clonotype has just a few counts. The chain is built from TRBV4-2 and TRBJ2-7; D gene ambiguous. The CDR3 is 14 residues long. V was trimmed by 0 bases and J by 5 bases, leaving 11 bases between them. Germline loops: CDR1 LGHNA, CDR2 YNFKEQ. The CDR3 DNA sequence: TGTGCCAGCAGCCAAGATAGGGCAGCTAACGAGCAGTACTTC. Protein product: CASSQDRAANEQYF.

This sequence joins TRBV6-2 or TRBV6-3 and TRBJ2-1; D possibly uses TRBD1 or TRBD2 (5 bases each). The CDR3 runs to 12 residues. V lost 6 bases and J lost 10, with 13 bases in between. Germline V lookup: CDR1 MNHEY, CDR2 SVGEGT. DNA for the CDR3: TGTGCCAGCAGAGCCCGGGGCTACGAGCAGTTCTTC. The encoded protein is CASRARGYEQFF.

The chain employs TRBV2 and TRBJ2-3; D uncertain. V lost 11 bases to trimming and J lost 1 base, with 25 bases between them. The CDR3 loop spans 17 amino acids. Germline V gene lookup returns CDR1 SNHLY and CDR2 FYNNEI. CDR3 sequence: CAFCLESGVVGTDTQYF. The CDR3 bases are TGTGCCTTCTGTTTAGAGTCCGGTGTTGTCGGCACAGATACGCAGTATTTT.

The chain carries TRBV7-2 and TRBJ2-5; 8 positions agree with TRBD2. V lost 1 base to trimming and J lost 4 bases; unmatched junction nucleotides: 8. Germline V gene sequence: CDR1 SGHTA, CDR2 FQGNSA. The CDR3 contains 16 residues. The CDR3 coding sequence is TGTGCCAGCAGCTTAGAGTTAGCGGGGTTGGCAGAGACCCAGTACTTC. Amino acid sequence: CASSLELAGLAETQYF. Combining the CDR3 with reference TRBV7-2 and TRBJ2-5 gives the whole variable domain GAGVSQSPSNKVTEKGKDVELRCDPISGHTALYWYRQSLGQGLEFLIYFQGNSAPDKSGLPSDRFSAERTGGSVSTLTIQRTQQEDSAVYLCASSLELAGLAETQYFGPGTRLLVL.

This clonotype was picked up a small number of times. V and J are TRBV6-4 and TRBJ2-1; TRBD2 might be the D (6 bases). The CDR3 is 14 amino acids. CDR1 MRHNA and CDR2 SNTAGT come from the germline V gene. Trimming pared 0 bases from V and 10 bases from J, leaving 13 bases between. Written as DNA, the CDR3 is TGTGCCAGCAGTGACTCCCCCGGGGGAGGAGAGCAGTTCTTC. Its protein product is CASSDSPGGGEQFF.

In its sample, this clonotype was seen a few times. CDR3 sequence: CASSPSGRANYGYTF. In DNA form, the CDR3 reads TGTGCCAGCAGTCCTTCGGGGAGAGCTAACTATGGCTACACCTTC. The V gene is TRBV6-1, the J gene TRBJ1-2; D unresolved. There are 15 residues in the CDR3. V shed 5 bases and J shed 0 bases, with 13 bases lying between them. Germline V CDR1 and CDR2: MNHNS, SASEGT.

The genes are TRBV20-1 and TRBJ2-3; D is ambiguous. Per the germline V gene, CDR1 is DFQATT and CDR2 is SNEGSKA (reference sequence). The CDR3 spans 14 residues. Trimming took 3 bases from V and 2 from J, leaving 12 bases between them. Here the CDR3 reads CSARVLGITDTQYF. As DNA, the CDR3 is TGCAGTGCTAGGGTGCTGGGAATCACAGATACGCAGTATTTT.

The chain recombines TRBV7-3 with TRBJ2-3; D is perhaps TRBD2 (5 bases). Per the germline V gene, CDR1 is SGHTA and CDR2 is FQGTGA. This CDR3 is 16 amino acids long. V shed 3 bases and J shed 0 bases, with 13 bases lying between them. The CDR3 here is CASSFGNFASTDTQYF. In DNA form, the CDR3 reads TGTGCCAGCAGCTTCGGGAACTTCGCTAGCACAGATACGCAGTATTTT.

The chain has TRBV12-3 or TRBV12-4 and TRBJ2-5, with D perhaps given as TRBD1 or TRBD2 (6 bases each). CDR3 length: 14 amino acids. V was pared by 5 bases and J by 3 bases, with 13 bases between. The CDR3: CASSRGTPKETQYF. The CDR3 bases are TGTGCCAGCAGTCGGGGGACACCCAAAGAGACCCAGTACTTC.

There are a few counts of this clonotype. This chain joins TRBV10-2 and TRBJ2-1, with a weak D call TRBD2 (5 bases). Per the germline V gene, CDR1 is WSHSY and CDR2 is SAAADI. CDR3 length equals 15 residues. Between the trimmed V and J ends, which lost 8 bases and 7 bases, there was a span of 21 bases. The DNA for the CDR3 is TGCGCCAGCCGAGGCCGGGTAGCGACGGGGAATGAGCAGTTCTTC. It is translated as CASRGRVATGNEQFF.

This clonotype was seen ten or more times. This rearrangement joins TRBV12-3 or TRBV12-4 to TRBJ2-5; possible D gene TRBD1, 6 bases. Trimming removed 6 bases from V and 3 bases from J, with 20 bases in between. The CDR3 runs to 16 residues. The CDR3 nucleotides are TGTGCCAGCAGCCCCGGGACACACGGCAGGAAAGAGACCCAGTACTTC. It codes for CASSPGTHGRKETQYF.